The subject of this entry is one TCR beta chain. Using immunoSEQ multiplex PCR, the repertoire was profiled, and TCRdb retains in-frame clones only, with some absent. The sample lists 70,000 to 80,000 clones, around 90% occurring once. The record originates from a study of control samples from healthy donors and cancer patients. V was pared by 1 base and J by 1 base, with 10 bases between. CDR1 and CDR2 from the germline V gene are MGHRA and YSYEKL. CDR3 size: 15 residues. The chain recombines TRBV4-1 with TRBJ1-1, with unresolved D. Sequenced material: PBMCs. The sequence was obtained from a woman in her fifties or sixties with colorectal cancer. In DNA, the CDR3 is TGCGCCAGCAGCCAAGGAGGCAGACCGAACACTGAAGCTTTCTTT. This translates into CASSQGGRPNTEAFF.